A single sample is the source of the 4 T cell receptor beta chains below, sequenced in a study of OX40 agonist ivuxolimab in advanced cancers. Libraries were prepared by immunoSEQ multiplex PCR; TCRdb keeps only in-frame clonotypes and omits some of them. The table lists approximately 80,000 clones, around 94% of them singletons. The input for sequencing was CD4+ or CD8+ T cells sorted from blood, taken in a trial of the OX40 agonist ivuxolimab. These receptors all stem from an adult with an advanced solid tumor such as melanoma, head and neck, liver or kidney cancer.

This rearrangement joins TRBV9 to TRBJ1-4; no reliable D call. This CDR3 is 12 amino acids long. Looked up from germline, CDR1 is SGDLS and CDR2 is YYNGEE. V shed 3 bases and J shed 11 bases, with 11 bases lying between them. DNA of the CDR3: TGTGCCAGCAGCGGCGAACAACAGAAACTGTTTTTT. This sequence encodes CASSGEQQKLFF.

The rearrangement joins TRBV2 to TRBJ2-3, with 7 nucleotides matching TRBD1. Losses at the gene ends were 6 bases for V and 9 bases for J; bases not matched to a gene: 6. Germline assignment: CDR1 SNHLY and CDR2 FYNNEI. This CDR3 is 12 amino acids long. This chain's CDR3 is CASRWTGETQYF. In DNA, the CDR3 is TGTGCCAGCAGGTGGACAGGCGAGACGCAGTATTTT. The entire variable domain, with the rest obtained from reference TRBV2 and TRBJ2-3, is as follows: EPEVTQTPSHQVTQMGQEVILRCVPISNHLYFYWYRQILGQKVEFLVSFYNNEISEKSEIFDDQFSVERPDGSNFTLKIRSTKLEDSAMYFCASRWTGETQYFGPGTRLTVL.

The rearrangement uses TRBV7-9 and TRBJ2-7; TRBD1 agrees at 7 bases. CDR3 length equals 15 residues. V trimming: 6 bases; J trimming: 0 bases; junction bases outside the gene matches: 8. CDR1 and CDR2 (germline): SEHNR, FQNEAQ (reference sequence). CDR3 nucleotides: TGTGCCAGCAGGTCCGGGACAGCGAGCTCCTACGAGCAGTACTTC. It specifies CASRSGTASSYEQYF. Supplemented by reference TRBV7-9 and TRBJ2-7, the full variable domain reads DTGVSQNPRHKITKRGQNVTFRCDPISEHNRLYWYRQTLGQGPEFLTYFQNEAQLEKSRLLSDRFSAERPKGSFSTLEIQRTEQGDSAMYLCASRSGTASSYEQYFGPGTRLTVT.

CDR3 coding DNA: TGTGCCAGCAGCGCGGGACAGACTTACGAGCAGTACTTC. Its translation: CASSAGQTYEQYF. This chain links TRBV7-8 with TRBJ2-7; D might be TRBD1 (7 bases). Per the germline V gene, CDR1 is SGHVS and CDR2 is FQNEAQ. The germline V and J ends were trimmed by 5 bases and 4 bases, with 12 bases remaining between them. This CDR3 spans 13 amino acids.